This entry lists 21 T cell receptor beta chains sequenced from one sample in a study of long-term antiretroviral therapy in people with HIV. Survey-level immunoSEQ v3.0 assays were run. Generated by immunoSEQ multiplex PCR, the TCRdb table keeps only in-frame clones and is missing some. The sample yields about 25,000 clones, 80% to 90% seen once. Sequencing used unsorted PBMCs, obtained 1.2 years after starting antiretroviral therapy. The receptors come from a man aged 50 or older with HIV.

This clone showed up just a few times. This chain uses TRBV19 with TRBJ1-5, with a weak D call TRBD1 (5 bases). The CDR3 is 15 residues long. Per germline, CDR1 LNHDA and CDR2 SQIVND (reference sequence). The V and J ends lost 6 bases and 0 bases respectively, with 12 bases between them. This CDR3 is CASRTGSLSNQPQHF. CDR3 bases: TGTGCCAGTAGAACAGGTTCCCTTAGCAATCAGCCCCAGCATTTT. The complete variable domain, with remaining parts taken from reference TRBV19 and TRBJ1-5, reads DGGITQSPKYLFRKEGQNVTLSCEQNLNHDAMYWYRQDPGQGLRLIYYSQIVNDFQKGDIAEGYSVSREKKESFPLTVTSAQKNPTAFYLCASRTGSLSNQPQHFGDGTRLSIL.

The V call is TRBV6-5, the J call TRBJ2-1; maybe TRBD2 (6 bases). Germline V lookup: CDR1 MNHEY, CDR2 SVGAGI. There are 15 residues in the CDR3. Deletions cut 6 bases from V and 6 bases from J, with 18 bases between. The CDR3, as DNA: TGTGCCAGCAGCCACGGACTACCCAGTTTCAATGAGCAGTTCTTC. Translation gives CASSHGLPSFNEQFF.

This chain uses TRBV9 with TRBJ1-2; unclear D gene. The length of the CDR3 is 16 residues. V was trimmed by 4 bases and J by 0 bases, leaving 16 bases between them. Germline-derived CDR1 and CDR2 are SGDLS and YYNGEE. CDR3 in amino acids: CASSPIAGGSNYGYTF. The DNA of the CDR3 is TGTGCCAGCAGCCCTATCGCCGGAGGCTCTAACTATGGCTACACCTTC.

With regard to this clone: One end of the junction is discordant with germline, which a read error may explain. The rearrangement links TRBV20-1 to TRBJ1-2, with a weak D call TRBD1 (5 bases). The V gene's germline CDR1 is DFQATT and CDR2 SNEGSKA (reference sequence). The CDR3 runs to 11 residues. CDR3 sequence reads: CGGGPPGGYTF. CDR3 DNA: TGTGGGGGGGGTCCCCCTGGGGGCTACACCTTC.

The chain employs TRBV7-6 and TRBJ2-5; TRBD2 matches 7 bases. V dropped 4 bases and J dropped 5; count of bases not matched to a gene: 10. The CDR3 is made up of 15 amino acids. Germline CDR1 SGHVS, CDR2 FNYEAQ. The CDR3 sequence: CASSSTGGNWETQYF. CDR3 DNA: TGTGCCAGCAGCTCTACCGGGGGGAATTGGGAGACCCAGTACTTC.

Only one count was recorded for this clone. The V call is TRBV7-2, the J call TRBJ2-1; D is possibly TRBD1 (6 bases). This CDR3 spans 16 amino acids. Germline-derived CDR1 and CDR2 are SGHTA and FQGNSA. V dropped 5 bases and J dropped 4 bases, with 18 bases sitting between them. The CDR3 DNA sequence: TGTGCCAGCAGCATTGGACAGCTCTCCCTATACAATGAGCAGTTCTTC. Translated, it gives CASSIGQLSLYNEQFF.

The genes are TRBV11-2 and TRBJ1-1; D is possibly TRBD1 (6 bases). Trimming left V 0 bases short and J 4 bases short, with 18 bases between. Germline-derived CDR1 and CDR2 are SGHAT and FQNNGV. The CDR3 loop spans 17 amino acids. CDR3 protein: CASSLEGQGGGGTEAFF. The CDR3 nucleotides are TGTGCCAGCAGCTTAGAGGGGCAGGGAGGGGGAGGCACTGAAGCTTTCTTT.

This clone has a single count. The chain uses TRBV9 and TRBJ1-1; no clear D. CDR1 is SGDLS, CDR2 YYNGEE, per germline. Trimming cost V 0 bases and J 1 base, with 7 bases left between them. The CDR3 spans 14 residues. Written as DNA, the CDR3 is TGTGCCAGCAGCGTAGTGGGTTCGAACACTGAAGCTTTCTTT. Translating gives CASSVVGSNTEAFF.

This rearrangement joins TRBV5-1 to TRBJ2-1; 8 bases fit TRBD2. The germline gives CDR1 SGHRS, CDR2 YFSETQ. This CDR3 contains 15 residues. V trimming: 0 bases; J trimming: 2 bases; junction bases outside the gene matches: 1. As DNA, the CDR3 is TGCGCCAGCAGCTTGGCGGGGGGGGCCTACAATGAGCAGTTCTTC. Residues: CASSLAGGAYNEQFF.

The CDR3 sequence is CASSISETVGSPLHF. In DNA, the CDR3 is TGTGCCAGTAGTATTTCTGAGACAGTTGGTTCACCCCTCCACTTT. The chain has TRBV19 and TRBJ1-6; tentative D call: TRBD1 (5 bases). CDR3 length equals 15 residues. CDR1 and CDR2 (germline): LNHDA, SQIVND (reference sequence). V shed 3 bases and J shed 9 bases, with 15 bases lying between them.

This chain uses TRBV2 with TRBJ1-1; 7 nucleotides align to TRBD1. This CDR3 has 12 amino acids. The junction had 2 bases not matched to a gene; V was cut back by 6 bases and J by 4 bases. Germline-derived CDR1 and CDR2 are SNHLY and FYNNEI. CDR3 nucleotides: TGTGCCAGCAGCTACAGGGGCACTGAAGCTTTCTTT. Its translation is CASSYRGTEAFF.

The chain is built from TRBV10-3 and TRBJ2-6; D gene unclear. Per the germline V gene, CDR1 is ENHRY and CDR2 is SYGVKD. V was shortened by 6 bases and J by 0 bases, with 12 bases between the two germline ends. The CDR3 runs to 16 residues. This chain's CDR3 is CAIRGLLSSGANVLTF. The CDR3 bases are TGTGCCATCAGGGGCCTGTTAAGCTCTGGGGCCAACGTCCTGACTTTC.

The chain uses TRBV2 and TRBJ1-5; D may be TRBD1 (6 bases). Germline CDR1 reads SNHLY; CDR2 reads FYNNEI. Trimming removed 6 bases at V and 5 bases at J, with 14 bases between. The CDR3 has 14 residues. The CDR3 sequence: CASRGTSRDQPQHF. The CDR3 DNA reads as TGTGCCAGCAGGGGGACATCGAGGGATCAGCCCCAGCATTTT.

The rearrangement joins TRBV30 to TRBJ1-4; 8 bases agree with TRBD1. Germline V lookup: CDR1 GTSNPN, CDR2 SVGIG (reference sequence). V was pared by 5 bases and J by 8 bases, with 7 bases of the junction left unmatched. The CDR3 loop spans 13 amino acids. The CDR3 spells CAWGPGGAEKLFF. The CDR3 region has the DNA TGTGCCTGGGGCCCAGGGGGCGCGGAAAAACTGTTTTTT.

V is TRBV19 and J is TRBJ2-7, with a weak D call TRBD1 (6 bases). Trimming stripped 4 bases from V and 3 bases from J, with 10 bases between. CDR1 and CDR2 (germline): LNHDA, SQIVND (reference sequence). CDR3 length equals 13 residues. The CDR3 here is CASSRGQLYEQYF. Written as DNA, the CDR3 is TGTGCCAGTAGTAGGGGACAACTCTACGAGCAGTACTTC.

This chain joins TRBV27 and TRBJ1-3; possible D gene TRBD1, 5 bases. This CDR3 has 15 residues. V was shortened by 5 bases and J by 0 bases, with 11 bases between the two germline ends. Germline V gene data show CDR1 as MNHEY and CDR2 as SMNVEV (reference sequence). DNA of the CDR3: TGTGCCAGCAGTGGACGGGGCCTCTCTGGAAACACCATATATTTT. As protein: CASSGRGLSGNTIYF.

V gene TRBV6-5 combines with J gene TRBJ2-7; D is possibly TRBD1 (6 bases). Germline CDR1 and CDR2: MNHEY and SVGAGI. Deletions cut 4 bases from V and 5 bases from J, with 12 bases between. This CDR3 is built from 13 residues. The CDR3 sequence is CASSLQRTDEQYF. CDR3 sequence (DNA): TGTGCCAGCAGTTTGCAGAGGACAGACGAGCAGTACTTC.

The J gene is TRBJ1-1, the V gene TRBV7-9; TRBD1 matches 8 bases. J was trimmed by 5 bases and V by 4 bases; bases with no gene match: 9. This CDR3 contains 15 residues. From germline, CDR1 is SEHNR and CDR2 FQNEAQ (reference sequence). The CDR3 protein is CASSSRQGMRTEAFF. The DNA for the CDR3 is TGTGCCAGCAGCTCCCGACAGGGGATGCGGACTGAAGCTTTCTTT. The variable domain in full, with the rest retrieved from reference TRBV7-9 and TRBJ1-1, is DTGVSQNPRHKITKRGQNVTFRCDPISEHNRLYWYRQTLGQGPEFLTYFQNEAQLEKSRLLSDRFSAERPKGSFSTLEIQRTEQGDSAMYLCASSSRQGMRTEAFFGQGTRLTVV.

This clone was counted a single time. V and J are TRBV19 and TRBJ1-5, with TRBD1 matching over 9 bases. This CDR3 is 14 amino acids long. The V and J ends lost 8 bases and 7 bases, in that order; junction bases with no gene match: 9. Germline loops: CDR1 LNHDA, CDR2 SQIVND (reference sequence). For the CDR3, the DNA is TGTGCCAGTGCTACCGGGACAGGGAGACAGCCCCAGCATTTT. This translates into CASATGTGRQPQHF.

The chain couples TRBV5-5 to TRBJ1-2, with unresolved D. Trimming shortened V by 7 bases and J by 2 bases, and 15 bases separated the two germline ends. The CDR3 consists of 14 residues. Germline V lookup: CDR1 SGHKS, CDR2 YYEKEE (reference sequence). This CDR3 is CASRRPAKNYGYTF. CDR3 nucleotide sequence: TGTGCCAGCCGTCGGCCAGCCAAGAACTATGGCTACACCTTC.

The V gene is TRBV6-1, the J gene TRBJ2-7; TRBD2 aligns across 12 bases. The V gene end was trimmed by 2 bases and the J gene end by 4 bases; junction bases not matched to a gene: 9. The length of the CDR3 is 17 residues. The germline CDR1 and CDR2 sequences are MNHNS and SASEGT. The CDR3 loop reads CASSESIWTSGVYEQYF. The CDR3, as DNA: TGTGCCAGCAGTGAATCTATCTGGACTAGCGGGGTGTACGAGCAGTACTTC.